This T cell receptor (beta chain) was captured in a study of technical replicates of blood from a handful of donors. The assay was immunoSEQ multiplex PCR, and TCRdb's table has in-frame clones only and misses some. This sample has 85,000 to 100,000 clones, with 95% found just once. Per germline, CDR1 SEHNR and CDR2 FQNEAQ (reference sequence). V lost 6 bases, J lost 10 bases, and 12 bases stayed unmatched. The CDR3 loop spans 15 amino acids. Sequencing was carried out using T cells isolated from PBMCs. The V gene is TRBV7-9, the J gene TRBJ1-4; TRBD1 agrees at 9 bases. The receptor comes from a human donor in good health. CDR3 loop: CASSDPGQGFGKLFF. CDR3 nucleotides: TGTGCCAGCAGTGACCCGGGACAGGGCTTCGGAAAACTGTTTTTT. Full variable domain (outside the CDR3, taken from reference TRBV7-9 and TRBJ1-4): DTGVSQNPRHKITKRGQNVTFRCDPISEHNRLYWYRQTLGQGPEFLTYFQNEAQLEKSRLLSDRFSAERPKGSFSTLEIQRTEQGDSAMYLCASSDPGQGFGKLFFGSGTQLSVL.